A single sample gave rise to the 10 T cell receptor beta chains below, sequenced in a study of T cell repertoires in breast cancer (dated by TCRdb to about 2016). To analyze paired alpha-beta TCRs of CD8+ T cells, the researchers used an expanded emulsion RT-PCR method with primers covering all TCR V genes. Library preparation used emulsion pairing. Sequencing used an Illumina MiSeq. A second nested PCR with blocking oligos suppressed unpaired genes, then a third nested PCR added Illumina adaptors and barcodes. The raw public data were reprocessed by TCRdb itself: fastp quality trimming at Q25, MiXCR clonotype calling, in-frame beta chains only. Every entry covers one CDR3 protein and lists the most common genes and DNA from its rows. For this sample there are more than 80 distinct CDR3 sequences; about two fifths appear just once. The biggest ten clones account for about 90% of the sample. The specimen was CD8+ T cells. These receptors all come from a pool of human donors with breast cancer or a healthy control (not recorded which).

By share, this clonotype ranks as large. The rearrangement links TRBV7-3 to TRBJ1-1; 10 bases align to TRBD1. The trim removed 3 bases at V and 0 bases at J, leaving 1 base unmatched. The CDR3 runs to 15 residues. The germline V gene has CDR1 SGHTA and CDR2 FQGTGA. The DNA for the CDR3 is TGTGCCAGCAGCTTGACAGGGGGCATGAACACTGAAGCTTTCTTT. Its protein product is CASSLTGGMNTEAFF.

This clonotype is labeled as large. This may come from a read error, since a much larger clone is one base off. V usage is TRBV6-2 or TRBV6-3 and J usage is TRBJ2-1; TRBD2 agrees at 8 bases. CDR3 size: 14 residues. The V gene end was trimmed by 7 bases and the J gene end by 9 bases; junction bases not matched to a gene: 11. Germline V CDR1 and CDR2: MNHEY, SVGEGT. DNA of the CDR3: TGTGCCAGCAACGGGAGGGCCATTAACAGTGAGCAGTTCTTC. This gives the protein CASNGRAINSEQFF.

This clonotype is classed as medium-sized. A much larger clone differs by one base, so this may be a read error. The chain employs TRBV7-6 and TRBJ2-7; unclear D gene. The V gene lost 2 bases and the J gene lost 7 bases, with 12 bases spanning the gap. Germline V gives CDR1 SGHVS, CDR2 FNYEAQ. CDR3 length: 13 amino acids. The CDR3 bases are TGTGCCAGCAGCTTAACGCTCATGGAGGAGCAGTACTTC. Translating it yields CASSLTLMEEQYF.

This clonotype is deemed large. CDR3 in DNA: TGTGCCAGCAGTTTGGCAGGGGGAAACACCGGGGAGCTGTTTTTT. Its translation: CASSLAGGNTGELFF. This chain links TRBV28 with TRBJ2-2; 7 nucleotides line up with TRBD1. The CDR3 totals 15 residues. Germline values: CDR1 MDHEN, CDR2 SYDVKM. The V segment lost 3 bases and the J segment 2 bases; nucleotides outside the gene matches: 3. Based on the CDR3 plus reference TRBV28 and TRBJ2-2, the full variable domain is DVKVTQSSRYLVKRTGEKVFLECVQDMDHENMFWYRQDPGLGLRLIYFSYDVKMKEKGDIPEGYSVSREKKERFSLILESASTNQTSMYLCASSLAGGNTGELFFGEGSRLTVL.

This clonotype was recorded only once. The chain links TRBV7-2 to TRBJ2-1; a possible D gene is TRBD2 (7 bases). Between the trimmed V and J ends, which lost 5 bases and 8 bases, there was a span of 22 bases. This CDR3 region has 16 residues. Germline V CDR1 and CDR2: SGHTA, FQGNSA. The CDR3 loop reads CASSQRVAGAYDEQFF. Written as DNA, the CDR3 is TGTGCCAGCAGCCAACGAGTTGCGGGGGCTTACGATGAGCAGTTCTTC.

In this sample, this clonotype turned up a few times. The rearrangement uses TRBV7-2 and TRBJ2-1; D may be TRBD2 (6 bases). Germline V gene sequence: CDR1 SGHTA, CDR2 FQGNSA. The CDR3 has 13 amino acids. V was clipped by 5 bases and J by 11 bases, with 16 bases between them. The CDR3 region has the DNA TGTGCCAGCAGCGTTGGCGGGATCGAAAAGCAGTTCTTC. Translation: CASSVGGIEKQFF.

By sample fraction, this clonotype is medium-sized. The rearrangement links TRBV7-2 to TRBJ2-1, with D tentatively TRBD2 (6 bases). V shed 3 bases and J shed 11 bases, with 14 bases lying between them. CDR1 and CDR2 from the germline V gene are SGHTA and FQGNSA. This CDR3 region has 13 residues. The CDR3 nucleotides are TGTGCCAGCAGCTTTGGCGGGATCGAAAAGCAGTTCTTC. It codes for CASSFGGIEKQFF.

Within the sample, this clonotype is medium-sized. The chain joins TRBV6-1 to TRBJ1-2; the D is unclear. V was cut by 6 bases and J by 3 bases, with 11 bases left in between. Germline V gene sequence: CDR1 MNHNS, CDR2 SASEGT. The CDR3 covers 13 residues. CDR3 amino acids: CASSRDGDYGYTF. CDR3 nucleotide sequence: TGTGCCAGCAGCCGCGACGGTGACTATGGCTACACCTTC.

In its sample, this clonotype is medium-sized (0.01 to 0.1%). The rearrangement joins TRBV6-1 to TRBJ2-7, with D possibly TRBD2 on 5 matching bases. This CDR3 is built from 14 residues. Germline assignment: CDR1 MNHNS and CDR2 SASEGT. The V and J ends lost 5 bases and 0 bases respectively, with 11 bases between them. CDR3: CASSPGIDSYEQYF. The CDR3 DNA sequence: TGTGCCAGCAGTCCCGGGATCGACTCCTACGAGCAGTACTTC.

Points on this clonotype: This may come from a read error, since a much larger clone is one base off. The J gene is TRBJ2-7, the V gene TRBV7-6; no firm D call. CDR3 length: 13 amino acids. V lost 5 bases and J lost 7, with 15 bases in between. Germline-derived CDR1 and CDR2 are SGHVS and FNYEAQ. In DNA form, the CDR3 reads TGTGCCAGCAGCGTAACGCTCGTTGAGGAGCAGTACTTC. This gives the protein CASSVTLVEEQYF.